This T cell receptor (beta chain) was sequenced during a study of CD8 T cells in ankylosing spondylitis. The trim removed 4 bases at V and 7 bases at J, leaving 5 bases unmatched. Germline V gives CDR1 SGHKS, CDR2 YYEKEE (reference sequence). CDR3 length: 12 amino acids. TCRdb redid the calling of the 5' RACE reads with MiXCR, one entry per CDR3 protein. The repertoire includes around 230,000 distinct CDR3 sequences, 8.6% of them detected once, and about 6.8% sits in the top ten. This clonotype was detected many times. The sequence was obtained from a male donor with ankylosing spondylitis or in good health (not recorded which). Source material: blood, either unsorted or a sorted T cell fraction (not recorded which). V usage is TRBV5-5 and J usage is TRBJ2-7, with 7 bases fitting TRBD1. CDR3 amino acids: CASSRTGTEQYF. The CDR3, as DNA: TGTGCCAGCAGCCGGACAGGAACGGAGCAGTACTTC. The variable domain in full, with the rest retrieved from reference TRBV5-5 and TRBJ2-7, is DAGVTQSPTHLIKTRGQQVTLRCSPISGHKSVSWYQQVLGQGPQFIFQYYEKEERGRGNFPDRFSARQFPNYSSELNVNALLLGDSALYLCASSRTGTEQYFGPGTRLTVT.